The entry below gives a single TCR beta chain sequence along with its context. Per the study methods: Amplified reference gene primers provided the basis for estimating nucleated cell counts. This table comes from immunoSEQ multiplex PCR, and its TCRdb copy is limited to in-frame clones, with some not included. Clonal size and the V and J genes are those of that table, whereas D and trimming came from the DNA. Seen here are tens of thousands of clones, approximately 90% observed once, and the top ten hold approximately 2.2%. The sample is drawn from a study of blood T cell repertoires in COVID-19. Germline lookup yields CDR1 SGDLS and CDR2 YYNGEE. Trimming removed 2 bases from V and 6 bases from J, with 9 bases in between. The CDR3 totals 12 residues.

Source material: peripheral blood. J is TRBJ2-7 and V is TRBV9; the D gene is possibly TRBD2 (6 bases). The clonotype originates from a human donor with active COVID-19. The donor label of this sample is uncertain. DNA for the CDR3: TGTGCCAGCAGCGTGGGGGGATCCGAGCAGTACTTC. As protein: CASSVGGSEQYF.